This T cell receptor (beta chain) was recovered during a study of beta chain features in type 1 diabetes (dated 2018 in TCRdb). Regarding the complete study: Mean age, gender distribution, total cell number and subset yield did not differ between patients and healthy donors. A total of about 100,000,000 sorted cells were examined across all samples, and RNA yield correlated strongly with the number of cells per subset. The study compared TCRB repertoires of sorted circulating CD4+ T cell subsets between recently diagnosed type 1 diabetes patients and matched healthy donors. Whereas all 28 donors provided naive and central memory subsets, regulatory and stem cell-like memory subsets were isolated from just 8 patients and roughly 8 healthy donors.

This clone was observed a few times. No cognate antigen has been identified for it. No much larger clone is present one base from it, and per-base qualities are unavailable. Inclusive of the bounding cysteine and phenylalanine, the CDR3 is 17 residues long. Only the CDR3 DNA is retained, 51 bases long and in frame from the first base. The CDR1 and CDR2 encoded by the germline V gene (reference sequence) are SEHNR and FQNEAQ. Deletion took 4 bases off V and 0 bases off J, with a span of 19 bases between the germline ends. What the work shows at the level of the full study, not this receptor alone: Type 1 diabetes patients showed a moderate but significant shortening of TCRB CDR3 length in all four CD4+ subsets. Sequencing cDNA rather than genomic DNA could over-represent highly expressing activated cells, although activation and CD3 levels did not differ between groups. At VDJ recombination sites, type 1 diabetes patients had fewer insertions and more deleted nucleotides, which implies abnormalities in thymic rearrangement. Because small numbers of individuals were included in the HLA sub-analyses, any influence of HLA type on TCRB rearrangement was left unresolved. Naive, central memory and regulatory TCRB repertoires appeared more similar among patients than among healthy donors. Shorter templates might be favored by PCR, yet because patient and control samples were amplified and corrected together, any such skew would affect both groups equally.

The High Capacity cDNA Reverse Transcription Kit was used to reverse transcribe all of the isolated RNA, meaning that expressed TCRB transcripts were what got sequenced. Deep immunoSEQ sequencing was performed on naive, central memory and regulatory T cell samples, with an average of roughly 3.3 million total reads per sample. After sorted cells were lysed in RLT buffer, RNA was extracted with DNase-treated RNeasy Micro or Mini kits, with the choice depending on cell number. To prevent cross-contamination, every cell subset was processed on its own, while patient and healthy donor samples were processed together. TCRB sequences were amplified from cDNA with the immunoSEQ multiplex PCR, producing 87-bp fragments spanning the CDR3 region. Amplicons were sequenced on the Illumina HiSeq platform. Processing in the source paper ran as follows. PCR bias was corrected computationally using synthetic template baselines, and reads within Hamming distance 2 were collapsed, with unmergeable singletons discarded. By aligning reads against IMGT, V, D and J genes, CDR3 length, and insertions or deletions at six rearrangement sites were assigned. Within each subset, clonotype counts were normalized to the number of sorted cells before true diversity and Gini coefficients were calculated with the tcR R package. The overlap coefficient, calculated on TCRB nucleotide sequences, was used to quantify repertoire sharing. Out-of-frame TCRB sequences from naive cells were analyzed as a proxy for the pre-selection repertoire. TCRdb took over this immuneACCESS table, retaining in-frame rearrangements with V and J assigned. Such tables are incomplete; in checked studies, under half of the missing clones stem from an unresolved V gene, and the remainder is unexplained. That table supplies the V and J calls and clone size; D and trimming were determined from the DNA. The sample contains 430,000 or so clones, over 10% of them found a single time. Together, the top ten hold over 0.035% of the sample.

Each donor gave one peripheral blood draw, approximately 110 mL on average, collected into heparinised tubes. Naive, central memory, regulatory and stem cell-like memory CD4+ T cells were sorted on a BD FACSAria II using a panel including CD45RO, CCR7, CD25, CD127, CD95 and CD27. Purity was above 95% for every sorted population. Right away, PBMCs were isolated by Lymphoprep density gradient centrifugation and were stained directly, with no culture step. So that batch effects would be minimized, each experiment stained and sorted samples in pairs, pairing one healthy donor with one patient. This TCR derives from a woman aged 18-35 years in good health. The sequence links TRBV7-9 to TRBJ2-7; TRBD1 could be the D gene, as 5 bases match. The material sequenced was naive CD4+ T cells from blood. Explained via the paper, the cell subset or site label denotes: true naive CD4+ T cells. The CDR3 reads as follows: CASSSGTIRGSSYEQYF. The bases are TGTGCCAGCAGCTCAGGCACGATTAGGGGTAGCTCCTACGAGCAGTACTTC.